The rows below give T cell receptor beta chains drawn from one sample of a study of shared clonotypes between healthy human individuals. The method was immunoSEQ multiplex PCR; TCRdb's version includes in-frame clones alone and lacks a portion of them. Among over 400,000 clones listed, more than 65% were seen once. The specimen was PBMCs. These TCRs come from a woman aged 40 to 50 in good health. Some clones in this sample may be carry-over from other donors' samples. The CDR3 runs from the conserved cysteine through the conserved F or W. A D gene is named only where the DNA matches it firmly. Clone size appears in some rows only: once, few, many, or a class for an expanded clone.

CDR3 protein,CDR3 DNA,CDR3 length,clone size,J gene,V gene,D gene
CAWSAGPRANEKLFF,TGTGCCTGGAGTGCGGGACCTCGGGCTAATGAAAAACTGTTTTTT,15,NA,TRBJ1-4,TRBV30,NA
CASSPDRASNQPQHF,TGTGCCAGCAGTCCCGACAGGGCAAGCAATCAGCCCCAGCATTTT,15,NA,TRBJ1-5,TRBV2,TRBD1
CASSTEVGYGYTF,TGTGCCAGCAGCACAGAAGTAGGCTATGGCTACACCTTC,13,NA,TRBJ1-2,TRBV21-1,NA
CSAVLAGGYTGELFF,TGCAGCGCCGTGCTAGCGGGAGGTTACACCGGGGAGCTGTTTTTT,15,NA,TRBJ2-2,TRBV29-1,TRBD2
CASSLGANYGYTF,TGTGCCAGCAGCTTAGGAGCTAACTATGGCTACACCTTC,13,NA,TRBJ1-2,TRBV7-9,NA
CASTLPPGPGGPLNTEAFF,TGTGCCAGCACCCTACCCCCCGGACCCGGGGGCCCCCTGAACACTGAAGCTTTCTTT,19,NA,TRBJ1-1,TRBV28,NA
CASSYRDKQYF,TGTGCCAGCAGTTACCGGGACAAGCAGTACTTC,11,NA,TRBJ2-7,TRBV6-6,NA
CAWSVQADQPQHF,TGTGCCTGGAGTGTTCAGGCGGATCAGCCCCAGCATTTT,13,NA,TRBJ1-5,TRBV30,NA
CASSPDRGTDTQYF,TGTGCCAGCAGTCCGGACAGGGGCACAGATACGCAGTATTTT,14,NA,TRBJ2-3,TRBV28,TRBD1
CAWSVWASRTSGRFQGEQFF,TGTGCCTGGAGTGTATGGGCAAGCCGGACTAGCGGGAGGTTTCAGGGCGAGCAGTTCTTC,20,few,TRBJ2-1,TRBV30,TRBD2
CASIRDGSGNTIYF,TGTGCCAGCATCAGGGACGGCTCTGGAAACACCATATATTTT,14,many,TRBJ1-3,TRBV6-1,NA
CASSPTGTGDEKLFF,TGTGCCAGCTCACCAACCGGGACAGGGGATGAAAAACTGTTTTTT,15,NA,TRBJ1-4,TRBV18,TRBD1
CASSEQGATNEKLFF,TGTGCCAGCAGCGAACAGGGGGCAACTAATGAAAAACTGTTTTTT,15,NA,TRBJ1-4,TRBV21-1,NA
CASSPLGPGNEKLFF,TGTGCCAGCTCACCACTGGGGCCTGGGAATGAAAAACTGTTTTTT,15,once,TRBJ1-4,TRBV18,NA
CASSLPLGQGYGYTF,TGTGCCAGCTCACTCCCGTTGGGACAGGGATATGGCTACACCTTC,15,few,TRBJ1-2,TRBV18,TRBD1
CASSFSRVGSYNEQFF,TGTGCCAGCAGCTTCAGCAGGGTAGGGTCCTACAATGAGCAGTTCTTC,16,NA,TRBJ2-1,TRBV7-9,NA
CASSPRTNLMGAFF,TGTGCCAGCAGCCCGAGGACAAATTTGATGGGGGCTTTCTTT,14,NA,TRBJ1-1,TRBV7-9,NA
CASSQVGNTIYF,TGTGCCAGCAGCCAGGTGGGAAACACCATATATTTT,12,NA,TRBJ1-3,TRBV7-9,NA
CASSDPVRAGNTIYF,TGTGCCAGCAGCGACCCCGTGCGGGCTGGAAACACCATATATTTT,15,NA,TRBJ1-3,TRBV4-2,NA
CASSPGNQNYNEQFF,TGTGCCAGCAGCCCTGGGAATCAAAACTACAATGAGCAGTTCTTC,15,many,TRBJ2-1,TRBV7-6,NA
CASSLGPSGNSGEQFF,TGTGCCAGCAGCTTAGGTCCTAGCGGGAATTCCGGTGAGCAGTTCTTC,16,few,TRBJ2-1,TRBV7-9,TRBD2
CASSLRGGSGNTEAFF,TGTGCCAGCTCCCTCCGTGGGGGATCAGGGAACACTGAAGCTTTCTTT,16,NA,TRBJ1-1,TRBV9,NA
CASTIDRGAFNEQFF,TGCGCCAGCACCATTGACAGGGGTGCGTTCAATGAGCAGTTCTTC,15,NA,TRBJ2-1,TRBV5-1,TRBD1
CASSSLGEPLNEQFF,TGCGCCAGCAGCTCTTTGGGGGAGCCATTGAATGAGCAGTTCTTC,15,many,TRBJ2-1,TRBV5-1,NA
CASSVSGDLRQETQYF,TGTGCCAGCAGCGTATCGGGTGACCTACGCCAAGAGACCCAGTACTTC,16,NA,TRBJ2-5,TRBV9,NA
CASSLEYASYEQYF,TGTGCCAGCAGCTTAGAGTATGCCTCCTACGAGCAGTACTTC,14,once,TRBJ2-7,TRBV7-8,NA
CATSRDYNEKLFF,TGTGCCACCTCCAGGGATTATAATGAAAAACTGTTTTTT,13,NA,TRBJ1-4,TRBV15,NA
CASSFGRDTQYF,TGTGCCAGCAGCTTCGGTAGAGATACGCAGTATTTT,12,NA,TRBJ2-3,TRBV7-9,NA
CASSSGVGGYTF,TGTGCCAGCAGTTCAGGGGTGGGAGGCTACACCTTC,12,NA,TRBJ1-2,TRBV27,NA
CASSWRSGSGANVLTF,TGTGCCAGCAGCTGGCGGTCGGGGTCCGGGGCCAACGTCCTGACTTTC,16,NA,TRBJ2-6,TRBV7-9,NA
CASSIRPSWYQETQYF,TGTGCCAGTAGTATCCGGCCCTCTTGGTACCAAGAGACCCAGTACTTC,16,NA,TRBJ2-5,TRBV19,NA
CASSLFAGGPTDTQYF,TGTGCCAGCAGCTTATTCGCGGGAGGGCCGACAGATACGCAGTATTTT,16,few,TRBJ2-3,TRBV7-2,TRBD2
CASSLASGPNTGELFF,TGTGCCAGCAGCTTAGCTAGCGGGCCGAACACCGGGGAGCTGTTTTTT,16,many,TRBJ2-2,TRBV7-6,TRBD2
CASSTTRGSHTEAFF,TGTGCCAGCAGCACCACCAGGGGGAGTCACACTGAAGCTTTCTTT,15,NA,TRBJ1-1,TRBV5-7,TRBD1
CASKGRGYNEQFF,TGTGCCAGCAAGGGAAGGGGGTACAATGAGCAGTTCTTC,13,NA,TRBJ2-1,TRBV27,NA
CASSEWADSTDTQYF,TGTGCCAGCAGTGAATGGGCAGATAGCACAGATACGCAGTATTTT,15,NA,TRBJ2-3,TRBV25-1,NA
CASSPGRGMWPEAFF,TGTGCCAGCAGTCCCGGTAGGGGCATGTGGCCTGAAGCTTTCTTT,15,NA,TRBJ1-1,TRBV7-2,NA
CASSLEDRDIDEQFF,TGTGCCAGCAGCTTAGAAGACAGGGATATCGATGAGCAGTTCTTC,15,NA,TRBJ2-1,TRBV11-2,TRBD1
CASSQRQGQETQYF,TGCGCCAGCAGCCAGCGACAGGGCCAAGAGACCCAGTACTTC,14,once,TRBJ2-5,TRBV4-1,TRBD1
CASSESGSVNEQFF,TGCGCCAGCAGTGAGTCTGGTAGCGTCAATGAGCAGTTCTTC,14,NA,TRBJ2-1,TRBV10-1,NA
CASSSLRDRGYEQYF,TGTGCCAGCAGCTCTCTGCGGGACAGGGGCTACGAGCAGTACTTC,15,NA,TRBJ2-7,TRBV5-4,TRBD1
CASSRGGTDYEQYF,TGTGCCAGCAGCCGAGGCGGCACGGACTACGAGCAGTACTTC,14,NA,TRBJ2-7,TRBV7-3,NA
CASSSTRLTETQYF,TGTGCCAGCAGCTCAACAAGGCTTACAGAGACCCAGTACTTC,14,NA,TRBJ2-5,TRBV7-9,NA
CASSDSREQGGNEQFF,TGTGCCAGCAGTGACTCGAGAGAACAGGGTGGCAATGAGCAGTTCTTC,16,few,TRBJ2-1,TRBV6-4,NA
CASSPRTNPYEQYF,TGTGCCAGCAGCCCCAGGACGAACCCCTACGAGCAGTACTTC,14,many,TRBJ2-7,TRBV14,NA
CASRISAASGNTIYF,TGTGCCAGCCGCATTAGTGCAGCCTCTGGAAACACCATATATTTT,15,NA,TRBJ1-3,TRBV19,NA
CASSGMNTEAFF,TGTGCCAGTAGTGGGATGAACACTGAAGCTTTCTTT,12,NA,TRBJ1-1,TRBV19,NA
CASSLTRTGGYWYEQFF,TGTGCCAGCAGTCTGACCAGGACAGGCGGATATTGGTATGAGCAGTTCTTC,17,NA,TRBJ2-1,TRBV27,TRBD1
CASSFGRNTEAFF,TGTGCCAGCAGTTTTGGCAGGAACACTGAAGCTTTCTTT,13,once,TRBJ1-1,TRBV28,NA
CAWSPTRDTQYF,TGTGCCTGGAGTCCGACGAGAGATACGCAGTATTTT,12,NA,TRBJ2-3,TRBV30,NA
CASSQDTGGTDTQYF,TGCGCCAGCAGCCAAGATACAGGGGGCACAGATACGCAGTATTTT,15,NA,TRBJ2-3,TRBV4-3,TRBD1
CASRFAGNQPQHF,TGTGCCAGTAGATTTGCGGGCAATCAGCCCCAGCATTTT,13,NA,TRBJ1-5,TRBV19,NA
CASSLSREQYF,TGTGCCAGCAGTTTATCCCGCGAGCAGTACTTC,11,NA,TRBJ2-7,TRBV28,NA
CASSLGGGDNEKLFF,TGCGCCAGCAGCTTGGGTGGAGGGGATAATGAAAAACTGTTTTTT,15,once,TRBJ1-4,TRBV5-1,NA
CASSRSLPQHF,TGTGCCAGCAGTCGCTCGCTGCCCCAGCATTTT,11,NA,TRBJ1-5,TRBV28,NA
CASSVGVRETQYF,TGTGCCAGCAGCGTAGGAGTGAGGGAGACCCAGTACTTC,13,NA,TRBJ2-5,TRBV9,NA
CASSYEPPGQGLNTQYF,TGCGCCAGCAGCTACGAACCTCCGGGACAAGGCTTAAATACGCAGTATTTT,17,NA,TRBJ2-3,TRBV5-1,NA